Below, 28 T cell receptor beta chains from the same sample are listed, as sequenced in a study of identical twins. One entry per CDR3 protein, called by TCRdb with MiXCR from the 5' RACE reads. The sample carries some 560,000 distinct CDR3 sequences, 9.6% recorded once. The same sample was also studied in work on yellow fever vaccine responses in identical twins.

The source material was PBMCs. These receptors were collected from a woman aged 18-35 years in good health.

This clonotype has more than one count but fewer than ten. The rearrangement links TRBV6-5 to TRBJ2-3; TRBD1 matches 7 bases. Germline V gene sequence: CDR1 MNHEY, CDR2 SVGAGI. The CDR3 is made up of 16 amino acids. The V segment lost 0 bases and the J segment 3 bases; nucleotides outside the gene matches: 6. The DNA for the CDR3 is TGTGCCAGCAGTTACTCGCAAGGGGGCATAACAGATACGCAGTATTTT. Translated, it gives CASSYSQGGITDTQYF.

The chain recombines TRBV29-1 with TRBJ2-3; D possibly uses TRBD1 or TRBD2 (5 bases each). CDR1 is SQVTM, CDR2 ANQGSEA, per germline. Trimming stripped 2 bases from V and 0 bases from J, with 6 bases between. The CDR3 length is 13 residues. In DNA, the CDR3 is TGCAGCGTTGAATGGGACAGCACAGATACGCAGTATTTT. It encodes CSVEWDSTDTQYF.

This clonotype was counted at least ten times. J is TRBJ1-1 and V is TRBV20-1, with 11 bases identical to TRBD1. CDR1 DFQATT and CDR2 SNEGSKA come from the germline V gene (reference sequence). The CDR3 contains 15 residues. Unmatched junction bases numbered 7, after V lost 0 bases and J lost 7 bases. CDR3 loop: CSARDLDRGLYEAFF. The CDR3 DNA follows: TGCAGTGCTAGAGATTTGGACAGGGGGCTCTATGAAGCTTTCTTT.

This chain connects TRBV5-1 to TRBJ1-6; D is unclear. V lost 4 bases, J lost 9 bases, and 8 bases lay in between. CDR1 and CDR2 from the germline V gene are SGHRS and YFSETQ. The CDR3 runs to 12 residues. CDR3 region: CASSLGSSPLHF. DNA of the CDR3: TGCGCCAGCAGCCTCGGTAGTTCACCCCTCCACTTT.

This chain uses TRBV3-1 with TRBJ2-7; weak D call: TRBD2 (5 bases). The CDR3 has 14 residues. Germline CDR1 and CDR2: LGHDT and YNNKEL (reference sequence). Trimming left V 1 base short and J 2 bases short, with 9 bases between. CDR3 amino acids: CASSQGGPPYEQYF. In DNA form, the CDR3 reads TGTGCCAGCAGCCAAGGCGGGCCCCCCTACGAGCAGTACTTC.

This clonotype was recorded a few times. For the CDR3, the DNA is TGTGCCAGCAGCCACAGGACTAGCGGGAGTTTGGGAAATGAGCAGTTCTTC. Its translation is CASSHRTSGSLGNEQFF. The chain couples TRBV12-3 or TRBV12-4 to TRBJ2-1, with TRBD2 matching over 13 bases. The CDR3 covers 17 residues. V was pared by 6 bases and J by 7 bases, with 12 bases of the junction left unmatched.

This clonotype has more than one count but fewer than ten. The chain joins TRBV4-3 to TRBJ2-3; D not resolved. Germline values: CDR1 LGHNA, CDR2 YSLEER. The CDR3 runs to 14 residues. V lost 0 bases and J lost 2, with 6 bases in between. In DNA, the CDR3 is TGCGCCAGCAGCCAAGATAGGACCACAGATACGCAGTATTTT. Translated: CASSQDRTTDTQYF.

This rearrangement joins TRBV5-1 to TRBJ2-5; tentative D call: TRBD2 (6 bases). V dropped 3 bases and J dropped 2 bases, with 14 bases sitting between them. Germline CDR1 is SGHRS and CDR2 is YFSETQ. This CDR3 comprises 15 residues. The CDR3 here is CASSSGRGQQETQYF. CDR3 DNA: TGCGCCAGCAGCTCGGGGCGGGGTCAACAAGAGACCCAGTACTTC.

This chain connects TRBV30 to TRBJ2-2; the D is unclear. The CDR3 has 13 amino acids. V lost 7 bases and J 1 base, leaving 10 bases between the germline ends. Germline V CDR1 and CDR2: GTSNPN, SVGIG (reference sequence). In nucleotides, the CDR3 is TGTGCCTCCGAGTTAGGGAACACCGGGGAGCTGTTTTTT. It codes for CASELGNTGELFF. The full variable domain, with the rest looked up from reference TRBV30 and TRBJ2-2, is SQTIHQWPATLVQPVGSPLSLECTVEGTSNPNLYWYRQAAGRGLQLLFYSVGIGQISSEVPQNLSASRPQDRQFILSSKKLLLSDSGFYLCASELGNTGELFFGEGSRLTVL.

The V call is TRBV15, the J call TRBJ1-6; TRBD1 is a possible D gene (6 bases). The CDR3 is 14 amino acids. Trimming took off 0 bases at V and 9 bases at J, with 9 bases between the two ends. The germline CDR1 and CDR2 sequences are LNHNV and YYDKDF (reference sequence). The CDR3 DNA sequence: TGTGCCACCAGCAGAGATTTACAGGGTTCACCCCTCCACTTT. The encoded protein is CATSRDLQGSPLHF. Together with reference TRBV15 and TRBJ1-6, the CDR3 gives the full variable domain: DAMVIQNPRYQVTQFGKPVTLSCSQTLNHNVMYWYQQKSSQAPKLLFHYYDKDFNNEADTPDNFQSRRPNTSFCFLDIRSPGLGDTAMYLCATSRDLQGSPLHFGNGTRLTVT.

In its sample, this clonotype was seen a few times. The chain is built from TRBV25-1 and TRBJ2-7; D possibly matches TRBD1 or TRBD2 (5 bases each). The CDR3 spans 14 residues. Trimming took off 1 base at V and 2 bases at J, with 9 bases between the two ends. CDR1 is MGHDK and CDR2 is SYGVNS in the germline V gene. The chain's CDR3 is CASSEWGSAYEQYF. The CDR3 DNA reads TGTGCCAGCAGTGAATGGGGGTCAGCCTACGAGCAGTACTTC.

CDR3: CASSPQGEQYF. In DNA, the CDR3 is TGTGCCAGCAGTCCCCAGGGTGAGCAGTACTTC. The V gene is TRBV6-2 or TRBV6-3, the J gene TRBJ2-7; D is possibly TRBD1 (5 bases). The germline V gene encodes CDR1 MNHEY and CDR2 SVGEGT. The CDR3 totals 11 residues. V dropped 5 bases and J dropped 7 bases, with 9 bases sitting between them.

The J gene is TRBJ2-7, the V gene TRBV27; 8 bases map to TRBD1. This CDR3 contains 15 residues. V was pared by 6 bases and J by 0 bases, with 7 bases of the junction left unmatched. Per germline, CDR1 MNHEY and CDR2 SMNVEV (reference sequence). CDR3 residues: CASSRGQGYSYEQYF. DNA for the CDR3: TGTGCCAGCAGCCGAGGACAGGGATACTCCTACGAGCAGTACTTC.

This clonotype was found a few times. CDR3 sequence reads: CASSNFKNIQYF. As DNA, the CDR3 is TGTGCCAGCAGCAATTTCAAAAACATTCAGTACTTC. The V and J genes are TRBV9 and TRBJ2-4; D unclear. From germline, CDR1 is SGDLS and CDR2 YYNGEE. The CDR3 extends over 12 amino acids. The ends were cut back, 4 bases at V and 3 bases at J, with 5 bases in the middle.

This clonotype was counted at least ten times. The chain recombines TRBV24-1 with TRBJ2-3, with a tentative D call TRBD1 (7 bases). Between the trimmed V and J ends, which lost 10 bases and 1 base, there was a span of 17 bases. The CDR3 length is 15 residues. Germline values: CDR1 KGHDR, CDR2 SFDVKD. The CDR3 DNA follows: TGTGCCACGGGGGGCCTTACAGGGGGCACAGATACGCAGTATTTT. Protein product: CATGGLTGGTDTQYF.

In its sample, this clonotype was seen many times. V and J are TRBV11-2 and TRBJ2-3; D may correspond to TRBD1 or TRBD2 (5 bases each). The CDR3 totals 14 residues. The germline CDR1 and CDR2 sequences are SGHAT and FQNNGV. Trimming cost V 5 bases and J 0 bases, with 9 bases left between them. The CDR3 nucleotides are TGTGCCAGCAGCGCCCGGGACAGCACAGATACGCAGTATTTT. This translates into CASSARDSTDTQYF.

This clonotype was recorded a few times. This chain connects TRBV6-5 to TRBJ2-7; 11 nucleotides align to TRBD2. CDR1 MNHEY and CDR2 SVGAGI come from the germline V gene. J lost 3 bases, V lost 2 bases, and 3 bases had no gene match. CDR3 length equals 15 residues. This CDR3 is CASSYGTSGGYEQYF. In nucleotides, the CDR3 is TGTGCCAGCAGTTACGGGACTAGCGGAGGCTACGAGCAGTACTTC.

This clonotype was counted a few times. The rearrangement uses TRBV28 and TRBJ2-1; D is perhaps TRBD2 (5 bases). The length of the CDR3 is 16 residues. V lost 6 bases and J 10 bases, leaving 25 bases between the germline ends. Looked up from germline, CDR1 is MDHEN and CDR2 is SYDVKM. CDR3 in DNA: TGTGCCAGCAGGACCTACGGGAAAACCCCTATTCGAGAGCAGTTCTTC. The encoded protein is CASRTYGKTPIREQFF.

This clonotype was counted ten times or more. This CDR3 reads CASSQVVSGYTF. The DNA of the CDR3 is TGTGCCAGCAGCCAAGTCGTCAGTGGCTACACCTTC. The J gene is TRBJ1-2, the V gene TRBV3-1, with D unresolved. The CDR3 has 12 residues. Per germline, CDR1 LGHDT and CDR2 YNNKEL (reference sequence). Trimming removed 1 base from V and 7 bases from J, with 7 bases in between. The full variable domain, completed using reference TRBV3-1 and TRBJ1-2, is DTAVSQTPKYLVTQMGNDKSIKCEQNLGHDTMYWYKQDSKKFLKIMFSYNNKELIINETVPNRFSPKSPDKAHLNLHINSLELGDSAVYFCASSQVVSGYTFGSGTRLTVV.

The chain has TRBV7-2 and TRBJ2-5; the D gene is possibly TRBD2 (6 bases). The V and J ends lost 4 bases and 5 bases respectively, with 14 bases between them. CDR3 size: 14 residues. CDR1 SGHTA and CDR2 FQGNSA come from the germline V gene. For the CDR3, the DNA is TGTGCCAGCAGCTACCGGGACTCCCTGGAGACCCAGTACTTC. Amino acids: CASSYRDSLETQYF.

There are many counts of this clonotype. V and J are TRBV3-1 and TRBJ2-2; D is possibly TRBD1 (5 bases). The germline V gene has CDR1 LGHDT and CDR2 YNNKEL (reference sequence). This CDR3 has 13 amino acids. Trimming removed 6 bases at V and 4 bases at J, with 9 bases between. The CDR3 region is CASSPGITGELFF. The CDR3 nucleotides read TGTGCCAGCAGTCCAGGGATCACCGGGGAGCTGTTTTTT.

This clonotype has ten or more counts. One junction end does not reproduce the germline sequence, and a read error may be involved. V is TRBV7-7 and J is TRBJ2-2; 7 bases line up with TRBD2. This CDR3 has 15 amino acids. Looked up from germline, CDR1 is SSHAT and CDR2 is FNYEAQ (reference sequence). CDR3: CASNPLGLNTGELFF. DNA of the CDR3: TGTGCTAGCAACCCTTTGGGACTAAACACCGGGGAGCTGTTTTTT.

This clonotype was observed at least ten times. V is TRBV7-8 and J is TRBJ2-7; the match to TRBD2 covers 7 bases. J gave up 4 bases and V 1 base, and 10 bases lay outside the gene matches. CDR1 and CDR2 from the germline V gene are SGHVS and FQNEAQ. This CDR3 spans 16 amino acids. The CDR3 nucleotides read TGTGCCAGCAGCTTAGTTGAATCAGCGGGATCGTACGAGCAGTACTTC. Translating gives CASSLVESAGSYEQYF.

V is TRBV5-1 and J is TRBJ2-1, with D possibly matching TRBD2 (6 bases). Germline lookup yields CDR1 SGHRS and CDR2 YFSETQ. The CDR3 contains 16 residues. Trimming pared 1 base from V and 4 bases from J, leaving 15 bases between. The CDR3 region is CASSLRLAIYYNEQFF. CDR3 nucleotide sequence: TGCGCCAGCAGCTTGCGTCTAGCGATATATTACAATGAGCAGTTCTTC. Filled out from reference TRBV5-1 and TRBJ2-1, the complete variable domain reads KAGVTQTPRYLIKTRGQQVTLSCSPISGHRSVSWYQQTPGQGLQFLFEYFSETQRNKGNFPGRFSGRQFSNSRSEMNVSTLELGDSALYLCASSLRLAIYYNEQFFGPGTRLTVL.

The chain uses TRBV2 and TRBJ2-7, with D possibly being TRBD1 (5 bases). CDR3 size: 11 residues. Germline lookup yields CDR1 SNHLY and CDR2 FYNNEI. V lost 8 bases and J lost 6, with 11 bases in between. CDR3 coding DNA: TGTGCCAGCTCTCGCAGGGTCGAGCAGTACTTC. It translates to CASSRRVEQYF.

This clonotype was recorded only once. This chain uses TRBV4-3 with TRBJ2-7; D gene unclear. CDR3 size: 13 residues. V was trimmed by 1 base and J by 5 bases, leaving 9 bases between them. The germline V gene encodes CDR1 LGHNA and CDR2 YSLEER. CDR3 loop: CASSQGLGNEQYF. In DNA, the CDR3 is TGCGCCAGCAGCCAAGGTTTGGGGAACGAGCAGTACTTC.

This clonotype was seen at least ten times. CDR3 protein: CASSLYREGPSGNTIYF. The CDR3 region has the DNA TGTGCCAGCAGCCTGTACAGGGAAGGACCCTCTGGAAACACCATATATTTT. The chain combines TRBV5-6 with TRBJ1-3, with D perhaps matching TRBD1 (6 bases). Germline loops: CDR1 SGHDT, CDR2 YYEEEE. V was trimmed by 4 bases and J by 0 bases, leaving 17 bases between them. This CDR3 is 17 amino acids long.

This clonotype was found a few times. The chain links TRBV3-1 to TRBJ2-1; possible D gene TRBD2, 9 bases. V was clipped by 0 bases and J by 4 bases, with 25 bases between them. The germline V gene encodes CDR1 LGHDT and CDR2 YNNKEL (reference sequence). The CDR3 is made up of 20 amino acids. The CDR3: CASSQEAGGGLAGIYNEQFF. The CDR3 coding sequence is TGTGCCAGCAGCCAAGAGGCAGGGGGCGGGCTAGCGGGAATTTACAATGAGCAGTTCTTC.